This passage covers 17 T cell receptor beta chains from one sample sequenced in a study of T cell responses to AZD1222 COVID-19 vaccine. The table came from immunoSEQ multiplex PCR; TCRdb's copy has only in-frame clones and leaves some out. The top ten hold 2% to 2.5% of the sample, which has fewer than 120,000 clones, around 90% seen once. Source: peripheral blood, taken 28 days after the second AZD1222 dose. All receptors come from an adult who received the AZD1222 COVID-19 vaccine.

The J gene is TRBJ1-6, the V gene TRBV5-1; perhaps TRBD1 as D (6 bases). The CDR3 has 15 amino acids. Germline V lookup: CDR1 SGHRS, CDR2 YFSETQ. V lost 1 base and J 9 bases, leaving 14 bases between the germline ends. CDR3 sequence: CASSLWRDMGSPLHF. In nucleotides, the CDR3 is TGCGCCAGCAGCTTGTGGCGGGACATGGGTTCACCCCTCCACTTT.

V gene TRBV18 combines with J gene TRBJ2-7, with D possibly being TRBD1 or TRBD2 (5 bases each). Germline lookup yields CDR1 KGHSH and CDR2 LQKENI. The CDR3 runs to 15 residues. Deletions cut 3 bases from V and 3 bases from J, with 15 bases between. Here the CDR3 DNA reads TGTGCCAGCTCACCGGGACCCTCGAAGGGCTACGAGCAGTACTTC. It is translated as CASSPGPSKGYEQYF.

The chain employs TRBV10-3 and TRBJ1-1, with TRBD1 matching 9 bases. CDR3 size: 14 residues. The J segment lost 1 base and the V segment lost 7 bases, leaving 4 bases of the junction unmatched. Germline V gene sequence: CDR1 ENHRY, CDR2 SYGVKD. The CDR3 is CAIKWDRENTEAFF. In DNA, the CDR3 is TGTGCCATCAAATGGGACAGGGAGAACACTGAAGCTTTCTTT.

The chain is built from TRBV6-2 or TRBV6-3 and TRBJ2-3, with 12 positions matching TRBD2. This CDR3 has 18 residues. Germline V gene data show CDR1 as MNHEY and CDR2 as SVGEGT. Trimming took 6 bases from V and 4 from J; bases not matched to a gene: 14. CDR3 sequence (DNA): TGTGCCAGCAGCCGACGACCTCGGACTAGCGGGGATTCAGATACGCAGTATTTT. It is translated as CASSRRPRTSGDSDTQYF.

The gene calls are TRBV30 and TRBJ1-2; no clear D. Germline CDR1 reads GTSNPN; CDR2 reads SVGIG (reference sequence). The CDR3 covers 18 residues. V was trimmed by 0 bases and J by 4 bases, leaving 24 bases between them. CDR3 sequence reads: CAWSVLAVDPRTLYGYTF. The CDR3 DNA is TGTGCCTGGAGTGTATTGGCGGTTGACCCTAGGACTCTCTATGGCTACACCTTC.

The chain recombines TRBV5-6 with TRBJ1-1; 7 bases are a match to TRBD1. Trimming removed 3 bases from V and 0 bases from J; junction bases left unmatched: 5. CDR1 and CDR2 (germline): SGHDT, YYEEEE. The CDR3 is made up of 15 amino acids. The CDR3 is CASSSQTGLNTEAFF. In nucleotides, the CDR3 is TGTGCCAGCAGCTCCCAGACAGGGTTGAACACTGAAGCTTTCTTT.

The genes are TRBV16 and TRBJ2-1; a weak D match, TRBD1 (6 bases). The CDR3 runs to 14 residues. The germline CDR1 and CDR2 sequences are KGHSY and FQNENV. Trimming removed 2 bases at V and 6 bases at J, with 11 bases between. The CDR3 DNA is TGTGCCAGCAGCCAAGACAGGAATCCCAATGAGCAGTTCTTC. Translating gives CASSQDRNPNEQFF.

The chain links TRBV5-1 to TRBJ2-5; 7 bases are shared with TRBD2. V dropped 5 bases and J dropped 4; count of bases not matched to a gene: 11. Looked up from germline, CDR1 is SGHRS and CDR2 is YFSETQ. The CDR3 runs to 15 residues. CDR3 in DNA: TGCGCCAGCAGTTGGGCGGGGGTTGTTAGAGAGACCCAGTACTTC. Translating it yields CASSWAGVVRETQYF. Full variable domain (missing parts from reference TRBV5-1 and TRBJ2-5): KAGVTQTPRYLIKTRGQQVTLSCSPISGHRSVSWYQQTPGQGLQFLFEYFSETQRNKGNFPGRFSGRQFSNSRSEMNVSTLELGDSALYLCASSWAGVVRETQYFGPGTRLLVL.

This chain uses TRBV2 with TRBJ1-5, with D perhaps TRBD1 (6 bases). Germline V CDR1 and CDR2: SNHLY, FYNNEI. The CDR3 consists of 14 residues. Trimming removed 6 bases at V and 4 bases at J, with 13 bases between. CDR3 protein: CASRPDSQNQPQHF. CDR3 sequence (DNA): TGTGCCAGCAGGCCGGACAGCCAAAATCAGCCCCAGCATTTT.

This clone is a singleton in its sample. V is TRBV5-4 and J is TRBJ2-5; 10 positions match TRBD1. In germline, CDR1 is SGHNT, CDR2 YYREEE (reference sequence). The CDR3 contains 16 residues. V lost 4 bases to trimming and J lost 1 base; unmatched junction nucleotides: 7. CDR3 sequence reads: CASSHKRTGGQETQYF. In DNA, the CDR3 is TGTGCCAGCAGCCATAAAAGGACAGGGGGCCAAGAGACCCAGTACTTC.

The chain recombines TRBV2 with TRBJ1-6; D possibly corresponds to TRBD1 (5 bases). Germline V gene lookup returns CDR1 SNHLY and CDR2 FYNNEI. V dropped 6 bases and J dropped 7 bases, with 16 bases sitting between them. This CDR3 has 15 residues. In nucleotides, the CDR3 is TGTGCCAGCAGGCCCGGCAGGGCGGTAAATTCACCCCTCCACTTT. Protein: CASRPGRAVNSPLHF.

Written as DNA, the CDR3 is TGCGCCAGCAGCTTGGTGGCTAACACTGAAGCTTTCTTT. Protein: CASSLVANTEAFF. This rearrangement joins TRBV5-1 to TRBJ1-1; D gene unclear. This CDR3 spans 13 amino acids. Germline V CDR1 and CDR2: SGHRS, YFSETQ. V lost 0 bases, J lost 2 bases, and 5 bases lay in between.

V is TRBV5-1 and J is TRBJ1-2; possible D gene TRBD1, 5 bases. Germline assignment: CDR1 SGHRS and CDR2 YFSETQ. The CDR3 totals 13 residues. The germline V and J ends were trimmed by 1 base and 8 bases, with 12 bases remaining between them. The CDR3 DNA reads as TGCGCCAGCAGCTTGCTACAGGCGGGAGGCTACACCTTC. It is translated as CASSLLQAGGYTF.

This chain connects TRBV7-2 to TRBJ1-3, with D tentatively TRBD1 (5 bases). With 0 bases removed from V and 1 base from J, the gap between germline ends came to 10 bases. This CDR3 contains 16 residues. CDR1 and CDR2 (germline): SGHTA, FQGNSA. In DNA, the CDR3 is TGTGCCAGCAGCTTAGCCGCAGGGCGGTCTGGAAACACCATATATTTT. This codes for CASSLAAGRSGNTIYF.

The chain employs TRBV5-1 and TRBJ1-2; no clear D. V was shortened by 0 bases and J by 4 bases, with 10 bases between the two germline ends. Germline values: CDR1 SGHRS, CDR2 YFSETQ. CDR3 length: 14 residues. The CDR3 loop reads CASSLAAGIYGYTF. The CDR3 DNA reads TGCGCCAGCAGCTTGGCTGCCGGGATCTATGGCTACACCTTC.

The rearrangement joins TRBV12-3 or TRBV12-4 to TRBJ2-7; D call uncertain. This CDR3 spans 13 amino acids. V was pared by 0 bases and J by 3 bases, with 6 bases between. CDR3 residues: CASSLAGSYEQYF. In DNA form, the CDR3 reads TGTGCCAGCAGTTTAGCGGGCAGCTACGAGCAGTACTTC.

J is TRBJ1-1 and V is TRBV6-5, with D uncertain. V gave up 6 bases and J gave up 6 bases, with 14 bases separating them. This CDR3 has 13 amino acids. The V gene's germline CDR1 is MNHEY and CDR2 SVGAGI. The DNA of the CDR3 is TGTGCCAGCAGACGGTCCGGGAATTCTGAAGCTTTCTTT. It yields the protein CASRRSGNSEAFF.